In its sample, the clone carrying this T cell receptor (beta chain) was seen a few times. This CDR3 is 16 amino acids long. The J segment lost 2 bases and the V segment lost 6 bases, leaving 9 bases of the junction unmatched. Per the germline V gene, CDR1 is SGHVS and CDR2 is FQNEAQ. This sample is part of a study of cytomegalovirus exposure and HLA in healthy donors. As for the study in general: There were 100 million to 130 million unique TCR beta sequences, drawn from about 180 million T cells, in an earlier analysis.

This PCR relied on a set of 60 Vbeta primers and 13 Jbeta primers. Here immunoSEQ multiplex PCR was the method, and the copy in TCRdb shows in-frame clones only, minus some. The sample records fewer than 200,000 clones, about four fifths being singletons. What was sequenced was PBMCs. This chain connects TRBV7-8 to TRBJ1-4; 7 bases line up with TRBD1. This sequence originates from a woman aged 25 to 39 in good health and CMV-seropositive. CDR3 sequence (DNA): TGTGCCAGCAGTCCACAGGGGTGGGCTACTAATGAAAAACTGTTTTTT. It codes for CASSPQGWATNEKLFF.